This T cell receptor (beta chain) was retrieved from a study of blood T cells in healthy people across ages. The CDR3 is 13 residues long. The ends lost 7 bases at V and 6 bases at J; junction bases unmatched: 11. Germline CDR1 is SQVTM and CDR2 is ANQGSEA. As concerns this clonotype: Antigen: not known.

A second PCR, run for about 7 to 11 cycles, used a sample-barcoded 5' primer plus a J-beta primer mix. All cDNA molecules were each tagged by a template-switch adaptor with 12 random nucleotides. TCRdb re-called the 5' RACE reads through MiXCR, storing one row per CDR3 protein. The sample comprises 700,000 or so distinct CDR3 sequences, over 20% of which are singletons, and around 22% rests with the top ten. Study observations and caveats: Age brought a roughly linear fall in TCR beta diversity measured per million T cells. The unknown donor CMV status may have confounded expanded clonotype changes. When set beside aged donors, long-lived donors presented more naive CD4+ cells and higher diversity.

The TCR originated in a man aged 65-85 years in good health. Sequences were obtained from blood. This rearrangement joins TRBV29-1 to TRBJ1-2, with 7 bases aligning to TRBD1. The CDR3 region is CSAEPQGVNGYTF. CDR3 nucleotide sequence: TGCAGCGCCGAACCCCAGGGGGTGAATGGCTACACCTTC. Full variable domain (outside the CDR3, taken from reference TRBV29-1 and TRBJ1-2): SAVISQKPSRDICQRGTSLTIQCQVDSQVTMMFWYRQQPGQSLTLIATANQGSEATYESGFVIDKFPISRPNLTFSTLTVSNMSPEDSSIYLCSAEPQGVNGYTFGSGTRLTVV.